Each of the 20 T cell receptor beta chains below was sequenced from the same sample in a study of blood T cell repertoires in COVID-19. Clones were sequenced by immunoSEQ multiplex PCR, and TCRdb holds only the in-frame ones, with some missing. The sample includes around 140,000 clones, 85% to 90% of them seen just once. The sample consisted of peripheral blood. The source is a man between 18 and 35 years old with COVID-19, enrolled during active disease.

This chain connects TRBV5-5 to TRBJ1-2; D unresolved. Trimming took off 7 bases at V and 6 bases at J, with 16 bases between the two ends. There are 13 residues in the CDR3. Germline lookup yields CDR1 SGHKS and CDR2 YYEKEE (reference sequence). CDR3 region: CASALPSRHGYTF. CDR3 in DNA: TGTGCCAGCGCCCTCCCATCCAGGCATGGCTACACCTTC.

J is TRBJ1-2 and V is TRBV5-6; D uncertain. CDR3 length equals 14 residues. Between the trimmed V and J ends, which lost 3 bases and 6 bases, there was a span of 15 bases. The V gene's germline CDR1 is SGHDT and CDR2 YYEEEE. The CDR3 nucleotides are TGTGCCAGCAGCTCGGGTGGCAGTTCGAATGGCTACACCTTC. Its protein is CASSSGGSSNGYTF.

The CDR3 bases are TGTGCCAGCAAGGGGCTAGCGGAGGGCCAAGAGACCCAGTACTTC. It yields the protein CASKGLAEGQETQYF. The rearrangement links TRBV28 to TRBJ2-5; 7 bases align to TRBD2. The junction had 9 bases not matched to a gene; V was cut back by 7 bases and J by 1 base. The CDR3 covers 15 residues. CDR1 is MDHEN and CDR2 is SYDVKM in the germline V gene.

The DNA of the CDR3 is TGCGCCAGCAGCTTGGGGTTCGTGGGGACTAGCGGGAGAATCCACGAGCAGTACTTC. Translating gives CASSLGFVGTSGRIHEQYF. The chain has TRBV5-1 and TRBJ2-7; 14 bases match TRBD2. The CDR3 is 19 amino acids. Trimming took 0 bases from V and 5 from J; bases not matched to a gene: 13. Germline CDR1 reads SGHRS; CDR2 reads YFSETQ.

With regard to this clone: The same CDR3 is also encoded by other DNA sequences in this sample. This chain uses TRBV9 with TRBJ1-5; a possible D gene is TRBD1 (5 bases). Trimming took 0 bases from V and 0 from J, leaving 7 bases between them. Germline V lookup: CDR1 SGDLS, CDR2 YYNGEE. This CDR3 contains 15 residues. CDR3 residues: CASSVGGSSNQPQHF. The DNA for the CDR3 is TGTGCCAGCAGCGTAGGGGGCAGTAGCAATCAGCCCCAGCATTTT.

The chain is built from TRBV6-2 or TRBV6-3 and TRBJ2-1, with D unclear. The V gene lost 5 bases and the J gene lost 2 bases, with 22 bases spanning the gap. Germline values: CDR1 MNHEY, CDR2 SVGEGT. This CDR3 has 18 amino acids. CDR3 DNA: TGTGCCAGCAGTCTGCCCCCGTCCCTGGCGGCCGCCTACAATGAGCAGTTCTTC. Protein product: CASSLPPSLAAAYNEQFF.

The V call is TRBV4-3, the J call TRBJ2-3; 11 positions agree with TRBD2. This CDR3 is built from 16 residues. The trim removed 3 bases at V and 2 bases at J, leaving 4 bases unmatched. Germline lookup yields CDR1 LGHNA and CDR2 YSLEER. The CDR3 bases are TGCGCCAGCAGCCAGGGGACTAGCGGATACACAGATACGCAGTATTTT. This encodes CASSQGTSGYTDTQYF.

This clone occurred many times. Other DNA sequences in this sample translate to the same CDR3. The chain is built from TRBV7-2 and TRBJ1-6; the D gene is possibly TRBD1 (5 bases). Germline V gives CDR1 SGHTA, CDR2 FQGNSA. The CDR3 loop spans 15 amino acids. Trimming took off 0 bases at V and 7 bases at J, with 10 bases between the two ends. The CDR3 sequence: CASSLAGPPNSPLHF. CDR3 bases: TGTGCCAGCAGCTTAGCGGGGCCACCGAATTCACCCCTCCACTTT.

The chain combines TRBV4-3 with TRBJ2-4; 7 nucleotides match TRBD2. Germline loops: CDR1 LGHNA, CDR2 YSLEER. V lost 1 base and J lost 3; bases outside the gene matches: 3. CDR3 length equals 15 residues. CDR3 sequence (DNA): TGCGCCAGCAGCCAAGTCCTAGCGGACAAAAACATTCAGTACTTC. It is translated as CASSQVLADKNIQYF.

This clone was detected once. The chain combines TRBV24-1 with TRBJ2-2, with 10 bases aligning to TRBD1. Germline lookup yields CDR1 KGHDR and CDR2 SFDVKD. The V gene end was trimmed by 3 bases and the J gene end by 3 bases; junction bases not matched to a gene: 6. CDR3 length: 17 residues. CDR3 residues: CATSDPGTGAHTGELFF. The CDR3 region has the DNA TGTGCCACCAGTGATCCGGGGACAGGGGCGCACACCGGGGAGCTGTTTTTT.

The chain carries TRBV2 and TRBJ2-7; 9 bases agree with TRBD1. There are 15 residues in the CDR3. Trimming took 7 bases from V and 1 from J; bases not matched to a gene: 8. Germline assignment: CDR1 SNHLY and CDR2 FYNNEI. The CDR3 nucleotides read TGTGCCAGCACCCCGGACAGGGGTAGGTCCTACGAGCAGTACTTC. This encodes CASTPDRGRSYEQYF.

Concerning this clone itself: Sequence at one end of the junction differs from germline and may be a read error. The rearrangement links TRBV6-5 to TRBJ1-4; 9 positions match TRBD1. Germline loops: CDR1 MNHEY, CDR2 SVGAGI. The CDR3 contains 14 residues. The CDR3 here is CASSQDRGNEKLLF. CDR3 nucleotide sequence: TGTGCCAGCAGTCAGGACAGGGGAAATGAAAAACTGCTTTTT.

The gene calls are TRBV11-2 and TRBJ2-7; D is uncertain. CDR1 is SGHAT, CDR2 FQNNGV, per germline. The CDR3 runs 12 residues. The ends were cut back, 5 bases at V and 2 bases at J, with 7 bases in the middle. This CDR3 reads CASSPPAYEQYF. The CDR3 bases are TGTGCCAGCAGCCCCCCTGCCTACGAGCAGTACTTC. Using reference TRBV11-2 and TRBJ2-7 for the parts outside the CDR3, the full variable domain is EAGVAQSPRYKIIEKRQSVAFWCNPISGHATLYWYQQILGQGPKLLIQFQNNGVVDDSQLPKDRFSAERLKGVDSTLKIQPAKLEDSAVYLCASSPPAYEQYFGPGTRLTVT.

The V and J genes are TRBV4-3 and TRBJ2-3, with 7 positions matching TRBD2. J was trimmed by 0 bases and V by 3 bases; bases with no gene match: 3. Germline V CDR1 and CDR2: LGHNA, YSLEER. This CDR3 is built from 15 residues. CDR3 nucleotide sequence: TGCGCCAGCAGCCACGATAGCGGGAGCACAGATACGCAGTATTTT. The encoded protein is CASSHDSGSTDTQYF.

The CDR3 is CASNTRIGGYTF. For the CDR3, the DNA is TGTGCCAGTAATACTAGGATCGGTGGCTACACCTTC. J is TRBJ1-2 and V is TRBV19, with D unresolved. Trimming stripped 7 bases from V and 7 bases from J, with 13 bases between. This CDR3 region has 12 residues. Germline CDR1 is LNHDA and CDR2 is SQIVND (reference sequence).

V is TRBV27 and J is TRBJ2-1; 10 bases agree with TRBD1. CDR3 length equals 15 residues. The junction had 5 bases not matched to a gene; V was cut back by 5 bases and J by 4 bases. The germline V gene encodes CDR1 MNHEY and CDR2 SMNVEV (reference sequence). The CDR3 sequence: CASSPPGQGYNEQFF. The CDR3 region has the DNA TGTGCCAGCAGTCCCCCGGGACAGGGGTACAATGAGCAGTTCTTC.

The V gene is TRBV10-3, the J gene TRBJ1-5; D is possibly TRBD1 (5 bases). This CDR3 comprises 15 residues. The V and J ends lost 8 bases and 6 bases respectively, with 20 bases between them. Germline V gene sequence: CDR1 ENHRY, CDR2 SYGVKD. The DNA of the CDR3 is TGTGCCATCGGGGGGGAGGACCCCGGTGGTCAGCCCCAGCATTTT. Amino acids: CAIGGEDPGGQPQHF.

The CDR3 sequence is CANSPISIQTEAFF. The CDR3 coding sequence is TGTGCCAACTCCCCCATTTCCATCCAAACTGAAGCTTTCTTT. The J gene is TRBJ1-1, the V gene TRBV2; D is uncertain. Germline V gives CDR1 SNHLY, CDR2 FYNNEI. The CDR3 covers 14 residues. Trimming cost V 10 bases and J 5 bases, with 20 bases left between them.

The J gene is TRBJ2-5, the V gene TRBV28; 10 nucleotides match TRBD2. The CDR3 covers 16 residues. Per germline, CDR1 MDHEN and CDR2 SYDVKM. The V and J ends lost 2 bases and 3 bases, in that order; junction bases with no gene match: 6. The CDR3 bases are TGTGCCAGCAGTTTAATCCGCCTAGCGGGAGAAGAGACCCAGTACTTC. Translating gives CASSLIRLAGEETQYF.

This clone showed up just once. The V call is TRBV19, the J call TRBJ2-5; perhaps TRBD1 as D (6 bases). The germline V gene has CDR1 LNHDA and CDR2 SQIVND (reference sequence). This CDR3 is 15 amino acids long. Trimming took 5 bases from V and 6 from J, leaving 19 bases between them. The CDR3 DNA reads as TGTGCCAGTAGTCCACAGACAGGTTGGGAAAAGACCCAGTACTTC. Amino acid sequence: CASSPQTGWEKTQYF.